One sample yielded the 27 T cell receptor beta chains listed below, sequenced in a study of blood T cell repertoires in COVID-19. Measured with immunoSEQ multiplex PCR; TCRdb has only the in-frame clones, and not every one. The sample lists around 100,000 clones, 82% occurring once. Material for sequencing was peripheral blood. The receptors were sampled from a man aged 65-85 years with acute or convalescent COVID-19.

The chain links TRBV4-1 to TRBJ2-7, with TRBD1 matching over 8 bases. CDR1 and CDR2 (germline): MGHRA, YSYEKL. Trimming removed 3 bases from V and 5 bases from J; junction bases left unmatched: 9. The CDR3 loop spans 15 amino acids. The CDR3 DNA reads as TGCGCCAGCAGCCATCGACAGGGGATGGGTGACGAGCAGTACTTC. This translates into CASSHRQGMGDEQYF.

The rearrangement links TRBV3-1 (or the pseudogene TRBV3-2) to TRBJ2-1; perhaps TRBD2 as D (6 bases). The CDR3 totals 14 residues. Germline CDR1 is LGHDT and CDR2 is YNNKEL (reference sequence). The V gene lost 6 bases and the J gene lost 0 bases, with 9 bases spanning the gap. CDR3 DNA sequence: TGTGCCAGCAGACTAGCAAGCTCCTACAATGAGCAGTTCTTC. Encoded protein: CASRLASSYNEQFF.

The DNA for the CDR3 is TGCAGCGCCCTATCTGGGGGGGGTCTAGCCAAAAACATTCAGTACTTC. Residues: CSALSGGGLAKNIQYF. This chain uses TRBV29-1 with TRBJ2-4; 7 bases align to TRBD2. The CDR3 totals 16 residues. Germline V lookup: CDR1 SQVTM, CDR2 ANQGSEA. V gave up 7 bases and J gave up 0 bases; unmatched junction bases: 12.

This rearrangement joins TRBV5-4 to TRBJ1-2, with TRBD1 identical over 8 bases. Trimming removed 2 bases from V and 7 bases from J; junction bases left unmatched: 7. The CDR3 consists of 14 residues. CDR1 is SGHNT and CDR2 is YYREEE in the germline V gene (reference sequence). The CDR3 sequence: CASSLDRGDGGYTF. In DNA, the CDR3 is TGTGCCAGCAGCTTAGACAGGGGAGATGGTGGCTACACCTTC.

CDR3 protein: CASSSGGATEAFF. The CDR3 DNA sequence: TGTGCCAGCAGTTCGGGGGGGGCCACTGAAGCTTTCTTT. The gene calls are TRBV27 and TRBJ1-1; a possible D gene is TRBD1 (6 bases). V lost 4 bases and J lost 4, with 10 bases in between. The CDR3 is made up of 13 amino acids. CDR1 and CDR2 from the germline V gene are MNHEY and SMNVEV (reference sequence).

The chain combines TRBV10-3 with TRBJ1-3; 12 bases align to TRBD1. The CDR3 is made up of 15 amino acids. Germline CDR1 ENHRY, CDR2 SYGVKD. V gave up 6 bases and J gave up 1 base; unmatched junction bases: 1. The CDR3 here is CAIRGQGASGNTIYF. DNA of the CDR3: TGTGCCATCAGGGGACAGGGGGCGTCTGGAAACACCATATATTTT.

This clone was detected once. A junction boundary mismatches the germline segment, possibly from a read error. In nucleotides, the CDR3 is TGTGCTAGCAGCCCCGGACAGGGGGTTGGTTCGAATGAGCAGTTCTTC. Amino acids: CASSPGQGVGSNEQFF. This chain uses TRBV7-7 with TRBJ2-1, with 10 bases matching TRBD1. Germline CDR1 is SSHAT and CDR2 is FNYEAQ (reference sequence). The CDR3 sequence is 16 residues long.

The CDR3 loop is CASSQTSGAYGYTF. As DNA, the CDR3 is TGCGCCAGCAGCCAGACGTCAGGCGCCTATGGCTACACCTTC. The chain is built from TRBV5-1 and TRBJ1-2; D uncertain. The CDR3 covers 14 residues. V was cut by 4 bases and J by 4 bases, with 14 bases left in between. The germline CDR1 and CDR2 sequences are SGHRS and YFSETQ.

The gene calls are TRBV30 and TRBJ1-3; 10 bases align to TRBD1. The trim removed 5 bases at V and 10 bases at J, leaving 5 bases unmatched. Germline loops: CDR1 GTSNPN, CDR2 SVGIG (reference sequence). The CDR3 covers 12 residues. CDR3 nucleotide sequence: TGTGCCTGGGGGACAGGGGAGGTAACCATATATTTT. Translated, it gives CAWGTGEVTIYF.

This sequence joins TRBV30 and TRBJ1-3; no reliable D call. There are 14 residues in the CDR3. Looked up from germline, CDR1 is GTSNPN and CDR2 is SVGIG (reference sequence). V shed 0 bases and J shed 0 bases, with 6 bases lying between them. This chain's CDR3 is CAWSVVSSGNTIYF. The CDR3 DNA reads as TGTGCCTGGAGTGTCGTGAGCTCTGGAAACACCATATATTTT.

The chain uses TRBV5-6 and TRBJ1-1; a possible D gene is TRBD1 (6 bases). V was shortened by 4 bases and J by 0 bases, with 16 bases between the two germline ends. Germline CDR1 SGHDT, CDR2 YYEEEE. There are 16 residues in the CDR3. CDR3 in amino acids: CASSLFRTEMNTEAFF. CDR3 nucleotide sequence: TGTGCCAGCAGCCTGTTTCGGACAGAAATGAACACTGAAGCTTTCTTT. Full variable domain (remainder filled in from reference TRBV5-6 and TRBJ1-1): DAGVTQSPTHLIKTRGQQVTLRCSPKSGHDTVSWYQQALGQGPQFIFQYYEEEERQRGNFPDRFSGHQFPNYSSELNVNALLLGDSALYLCASSLFRTEMNTEAFFGQGTRLTVV.

The rearrangement uses TRBV6-5 and TRBJ2-1; TRBD1 is a possible D gene (5 bases). Trimming took 8 bases from V and 5 from J, leaving 16 bases between them. The CDR3 runs to 14 residues. The germline V gene has CDR1 MNHEY and CDR2 SVGAGI. The CDR3 DNA follows: TGTGCCAGCGCACGGCAGGGCCCTGACAATGAGCAGTTCTTC. Amino acids: CASARQGPDNEQFF.

V and J are TRBV5-1 and TRBJ1-6; D is possibly TRBD1 (6 bases). Germline V gives CDR1 SGHRS, CDR2 YFSETQ. This CDR3 contains 14 residues. Trimming left V 6 bases short and J 7 bases short, with 14 bases between. For the CDR3, the DNA is TGCGCCAGCACAGGGGAAGGTATCAATTCACCCCTCCACTTT. Translated: CASTGEGINSPLHF.

The V gene is TRBV6-5, the J gene TRBJ1-6; TRBD1 might be the D (6 bases). Germline CDR1 and CDR2: MNHEY and SVGAGI. Trimming pared 5 bases from V and 10 bases from J, leaving 9 bases between. The CDR3 has 12 residues. The CDR3 spells CASSTGYSPLHF. The CDR3 DNA follows: TGTGCCAGCAGTACAGGGTACTCACCCCTCCACTTT.

The J gene is TRBJ2-1, the V gene TRBV7-2; 7 positions agree with TRBD2. The V gene's germline CDR1 is SGHTA and CDR2 FQGNSA. This CDR3 has 16 residues. V lost 1 base and J lost 6; bases outside the gene matches: 9. The CDR3 DNA reads TGTGCCAGCAGCTTAGTTTTGAGCGGGGTCGCCAATGAGCAGTTCTTC. Its translation is CASSLVLSGVANEQFF.

This chain links TRBV10-3 with TRBJ1-2, with D possibly being TRBD1 (5 bases). Germline-derived CDR1 and CDR2 are ENHRY and SYGVKD. The CDR3 is 15 amino acids. V lost 0 bases and J lost 6, with 14 bases in between. This CDR3 reads CAISESKNSGDGYTF. As DNA, the CDR3 is TGTGCCATCAGTGAGTCGAAGAATTCGGGGGATGGCTACACCTTC.

This clone was seen only a few times. This chain uses TRBV9 with TRBJ1-2, with 9 bases matching TRBD1. The V gene's germline CDR1 is SGDLS and CDR2 YYNGEE. The junction had 12 bases not matched to a gene; V was cut back by 3 bases and J by 6 bases. The CDR3 has 16 residues. The CDR3 DNA sequence: TGTGCCAGCAGCGACCGGACAGGGGAGGGATGGGATGGCTACACCTTC. Translating gives CASSDRTGEGWDGYTF.

J is TRBJ1-1 and V is TRBV27, with 12 bases fitting TRBD1. This CDR3 region has 16 residues. The germline V gene encodes CDR1 MNHEY and CDR2 SMNVEV (reference sequence). Germline trimming cut 7 bases from V and 11 bases from J; bases unmatched to any gene: 17. DNA of the CDR3: TGTGCCAGCATTCAAACGGGGACAGGGGGCGCCGGGTCCGCTTTCTTT. Translating it yields CASIQTGTGGAGSAFF.

This chain uses TRBV27 with TRBJ1-4, with 7 bases fitting TRBD1. Germline V lookup: CDR1 MNHEY, CDR2 SMNVEV (reference sequence). V dropped 0 bases and J dropped 8; count of bases not matched to a gene: 15. The CDR3 has 18 amino acids. The CDR3 spells CASSLSGGGGNNREKLFF. CDR3 DNA sequence: TGTGCCAGCAGTTTATCAGGTGGAGGGGGCAATAATCGGGAAAAACTGTTTTTT.

The V gene is TRBV30, the J gene TRBJ1-1; 8 bases match TRBD1. Germline-derived CDR1 and CDR2 are GTSNPN and SVGIG (reference sequence). The ends lost 2 bases at V and 5 bases at J; junction bases unmatched: 10. This CDR3 has 15 amino acids. This CDR3 reads CAWSKQRQGNTEAFF. Here the CDR3 DNA reads TGTGCCTGGAGTAAACAAAGACAGGGGAATACTGAAGCTTTCTTT. Based on the CDR3 plus reference TRBV30 and TRBJ1-1, the full variable domain is SQTIHQWPATLVQPVGSPLSLECTVEGTSNPNLYWYRQAAGRGLQLLFYSVGIGQISSEVPQNLSASRPQDRQFILSSKKLLLSDSGFYLCAWSKQRQGNTEAFFGQGTRLTVV.

The table lists this clone with a count of one. This chain joins TRBV9 and TRBJ2-7, with 9 bases aligning to TRBD2. Germline loops: CDR1 SGDLS, CDR2 YYNGEE. Trimming took 3 bases from V and 6 from J; bases not matched to a gene: 10. This CDR3 spans 15 amino acids. The CDR3 DNA follows: TGTGCCAGCAGCGAAACGGGACTAGCTATAAGCGAGCAGTACTTC. It translates to CASSETGLAISEQYF.

The J gene is TRBJ1-3, the V gene TRBV6-5; D may be TRBD1 (6 bases). The V gene lost 7 bases and the J gene lost 2 bases, with 9 bases spanning the gap. The germline V gene has CDR1 MNHEY and CDR2 SVGAGI. The CDR3 consists of 13 residues. The CDR3 region is CASNTGPGNTIYF. CDR3 DNA: TGTGCCAGCAATACAGGGCCTGGAAACACCATATATTTT.

This chain connects TRBV28 to TRBJ2-5; D is uncertain. The V end was cut by 2 bases, the J end by 2 bases, with 9 bases between. The CDR3 spans 14 residues. Looked up from germline, CDR1 is MDHEN and CDR2 is SYDVKM. The CDR3 sequence is CASSLHLQQETQYF. Written as DNA, the CDR3 is TGTGCCAGCAGTTTACACTTACAGCAAGAGACCCAGTACTTC.

This clone appeared once. This rearrangement joins TRBV19 to TRBJ1-6; 8 nucleotides agree with TRBD1. This CDR3 is built from 17 residues. The germline CDR1 and CDR2 sequences are LNHDA and SQIVND (reference sequence). Trimming removed 1 base from V and 10 bases from J; junction bases left unmatched: 12. CDR3 residues: CASSIGGTGSKGSPLHF. The CDR3 DNA sequence: TGTGCCAGTAGTATAGGCGGGACAGGTTCGAAGGGATCACCCCTCCACTTT.

The chain combines TRBV24-1 with TRBJ2-2, with TRBD2 identical over 7 bases. J was trimmed by 4 bases and V by 4 bases; bases with no gene match: 5. The CDR3 contains 15 residues. Per germline, CDR1 KGHDR and CDR2 SFDVKD. The CDR3 loop reads CATSDPGTTTGELFF. DNA of the CDR3: TGTGCCACCAGTGACCCCGGGACTACCACCGGGGAGCTGTTTTTT.

The chain recombines TRBV19 with TRBJ2-3; TRBD2 matches 13 bases. J was trimmed by 3 bases and V by 5 bases; bases with no gene match: 2. The CDR3 contains 15 residues. Germline CDR1 and CDR2: LNHDA and SQIVND (reference sequence). CDR3 residues: CASSLGLAGTDTQYF. In DNA form, the CDR3 reads TGTGCCAGTAGTCTGGGACTAGCGGGAACAGATACGCAGTATTTT.

This rearrangement joins TRBV28 to TRBJ1-5; the D gene is possibly TRBD1 (6 bases). The V and J ends lost 5 bases and 2 bases respectively, with 16 bases between them. Germline assignment: CDR1 MDHEN and CDR2 SYDVKM. CDR3 length: 16 amino acids. The CDR3 DNA reads TGTGCCAGCAGTCTCCGACAGGTCGAGGGCAATCAGCCCCAGCATTTT. Translated: CASSLRQVEGNQPQHF.